This passage covers 18 T cell receptor beta chains from one sample sequenced in a study of human T cells and chemical hapten exposure (dated by TCRdb to the early 2020s). To prepare the library, RACE was applied. TCRdb lists the instrument as NextSeq 500. TCRdb applied fastp at Q25 and MiXCR to the public reads, then kept only in-frame beta chains. Rows with a matching CDR3 protein are joined into one entry that keeps the most common DNA and genes. In this sample the table shows over 65,000 distinct CDR3 sequences, around 10% of which occur a single time. Roughly 1.5% of the sample goes to the ten largest clones. The sample's time point label, decoded: patch test 3, about 24 weeks after DPC sensitization. Explained via the paper, the treatment or condition label denotes: therapeutic diphenylcyclopropenone sensitization with weekly scalp DPC. The sample here was whole blood, taken in connection with sensitization to the hapten diphenylcyclopropenone (DPC). The source is a woman aged 45-65 years with alopecia areata. Some clones in this sample may be carry-over from other donors' samples.

CDR3 residues: CASIPPLWGEQFF. The CDR3 DNA follows: TGTGCCAGCATCCCCCCCCTTTGGGGGGAGCAGTTCTTC. This chain links TRBV2 with TRBJ2-1, with D tentatively TRBD1 or TRBD2 (5 bases each). The V end was cut by 7 bases, the J end by 10 bases, with 17 bases between. Looked up from germline, CDR1 is SNHLY and CDR2 is FYNNEI. This CDR3 contains 13 residues.

The chain has TRBV19 and TRBJ1-2; 7 positions agree with TRBD1. V lost 5 bases, J lost 4 bases, and 4 bases stayed unmatched. The germline CDR1 and CDR2 sequences are LNHDA and SQIVND (reference sequence). CDR3 size: 13 residues. As DNA, the CDR3 is TGTGCCAGTAGTCTCGACAGGGTCTATGGCTACACCTTC. Its protein product is CASSLDRVYGYTF.

This clonotype was seen many times. This sequence joins TRBV7-6 and TRBJ2-2; D could derive from TRBD1 or TRBD2 (7 bases each). Germline values: CDR1 SGHVS, CDR2 FNYEAQ. The CDR3 has 14 residues. The germline V and J ends were trimmed by 11 bases and 4 bases, with 17 bases remaining between them. The CDR3 spells CAGARGGITGELFF. CDR3 coding DNA: TGTGCCGGCGCCAGGGGGGGAATCACCGGGGAGCTGTTTTTT. The variable domain in full, completed from reference TRBV7-6 and TRBJ2-2, reads GAGVSQSPRYKVTKRGQDVALRCDPISGHVSLYWYRQALGQGPEFLTYFNYEAQQDKSGLPNDRFSAERPEGSISTLTIQRTEQRDSAMYRCAGARGGITGELFFGEGSRLTVL.

This clonotype was counted many times. This CDR3 reads CASSPRQANTEAFF. As DNA, the CDR3 is TGTGCCAGCAGTCCACGACAGGCGAACACTGAAGCTTTCTTT. The chain links TRBV12-3 or TRBV12-4 to TRBJ1-1; D possibly corresponds to TRBD1 (6 bases). V lost 5 bases and J 1 base, leaving 11 bases between the germline ends. The CDR3 loop spans 14 amino acids.

This chain joins TRBV6-2 or TRBV6-3 and TRBJ1-2; tentatively, D is TRBD1 (6 bases). CDR1 is MNHEY, CDR2 SVGEGT, per germline. V was clipped by 6 bases and J by 2 bases, with 10 bases between them. CDR3 length: 13 residues. CDR3 sequence reads: CASRTDRNYGYTF. The CDR3, as DNA: TGTGCCAGCAGAACGGACAGAAACTATGGCTACACCTTC.

Ten or more counts support this clonotype. The chain employs TRBV13 and TRBJ2-7; D unresolved. Trimming removed 1 base from V and 2 bases from J, with 12 bases in between. The germline V gene has CDR1 PRHDT and CDR2 FYEKMQ (reference sequence). This CDR3 contains 15 residues. The CDR3, as DNA: TGTGCCAGCAGCTTAGATGGGCGGAGAGCCTACGAGCAGTACTTC. Its translation is CASSLDGRRAYEQYF.

In its sample, this clonotype was seen a few times. The V and J genes are TRBV6-2 or TRBV6-3 and TRBJ1-5, with TRBD1 identical over 12 bases. J was trimmed by 1 base and V by 9 bases; bases with no gene match: 13. Germline CDR1 and CDR2: MNHEY and SVGEGT. This CDR3 region has 18 residues. The CDR3 reads CASHHSGTGGWSNQPQHF. Written as DNA, the CDR3 is TGTGCCAGTCACCATTCCGGGACAGGGGGCTGGAGCAATCAGCCCCAGCATTTT.

This clonotype has more than one count but fewer than ten. The chain joins TRBV11-2 to TRBJ2-1; 7 nucleotides align to TRBD1. The trim removed 4 bases at V and 5 bases at J, leaving 2 bases unmatched. Per germline, CDR1 SGHAT and CDR2 FQNNGV. This CDR3 has 13 amino acids. In nucleotides, the CDR3 is TGTGCCAGCAGCTATGACAGGGACAATGAGCAGTTCTTC. This gives the protein CASSYDRDNEQFF.

Many counts were recorded for this clonotype. The genes are TRBV7-9 and TRBJ1-1, with D maybe TRBD1 (5 bases). Trimming stripped 3 bases from V and 8 bases from J, with 16 bases between. Germline V gene sequence: CDR1 SEHNR, CDR2 FQNEAQ (reference sequence). The CDR3 is made up of 14 amino acids. This chain's CDR3 is CASSLGEILTEAFF. DNA of the CDR3: TGTGCCAGCAGCTTGGGGGAGATCCTGACCGAAGCTTTCTTT.

This clonotype was counted many times. J is TRBJ1-5 and V is TRBV6-5; D perhaps matches TRBD1 (6 bases). V lost 5 bases and J lost 5, with 10 bases in between. This CDR3 comprises 13 residues. Germline V gene lookup returns CDR1 MNHEY and CDR2 SVGAGI. CDR3 bases: TGTGCCAGCAGTACAGGGTATTATCAGCCCCAGCATTTT. Translation: CASSTGYYQPQHF.

In this sample, this clonotype turned up a few times. Written as DNA, the CDR3 is TGTGCCAGCAGCGCCCAGCCCGTGAACACTGAAGCTTTCTTT. Protein: CASSAQPVNTEAFF. This chain uses TRBV7-6 with TRBJ1-1; D uncertain. V was clipped by 5 bases and J by 0 bases, with 10 bases between them. This CDR3 spans 14 amino acids. The germline CDR1 and CDR2 sequences are SGHVS and FNYEAQ.

V and J are TRBV5-5 and TRBJ2-7; 8 nucleotides line up with TRBD2. The germline V gene has CDR1 SGHKS and CDR2 YYEKEE (reference sequence). CDR3 length equals 14 residues. V lost 4 bases and J lost 3; bases outside the gene matches: 6. The CDR3 protein is CASSTTSGNYEQYF. CDR3 bases: TGTGCCAGCAGCACTACTAGCGGTAACTACGAGCAGTACTTC.

In regard to this clonotype: The CDR3 end shows no conserved phenylalanine or tryptophan, and so a read error is likely. CDR3 in amino acids: CASSFSGTGIRGELFS. CDR3 nucleotide sequence: TGTGCCAGCAGTTTCAGTGGGACAGGGATTAGAGGGGAGCTGTTTTCT. This chain uses TRBV28 with TRBJ2-2, with TRBD1 matching 9 bases. There are 16 residues in the CDR3. Trimming at V came to 3 bases and at J to 8 bases, leaving 10 bases not matched to a gene. Germline-derived CDR1 and CDR2 are MDHEN and SYDVKM.

The gene calls are TRBV6-6 and TRBJ2-3, with 12 bases fitting TRBD1. Losses at the gene ends were 7 bases for V and 4 bases for J; bases not matched to a gene: 18. Germline V gene lookup returns CDR1 MNHNY and CDR2 SVGAGI (reference sequence). This CDR3 is 19 amino acids long. The CDR3 DNA reads TGTGCCAGCACACCGCTGGGGACAGGGGGCGGGCTGGGACCAGATACGCAGTATTTT. Translating gives CASTPLGTGGGLGPDTQYF.

This clonotype was counted many times. The chain couples TRBV19 to TRBJ1-2, with 10 nucleotides matching TRBD1. Trimming at V came to 4 bases and at J to 4 bases, leaving 3 bases not matched to a gene. This CDR3 is 14 amino acids long. Germline CDR1 LNHDA, CDR2 SQIVND (reference sequence). The CDR3 coding sequence is TGTGCCAGTAGTAGACAGGGGGCCTTCTATGGCTACACCTTC. Its translation is CASSRQGAFYGYTF. The whole variable domain, filled in from reference TRBV19 and TRBJ1-2, reads DGGITQSPKYLFRKEGQNVTLSCEQNLNHDAMYWYRQDPGQGLRLIYYSQIVNDFQKGDIAEGYSVSREKKESFPLTVTSAQKNPTAFYLCASSRQGAFYGYTFGSGTRLTVV.

The sample holds many counts of this clonotype. This chain connects TRBV4-3 to TRBJ2-3; D not certain. The CDR3 covers 15 residues. The ends were cut back, 0 bases at V and 2 bases at J, with 9 bases in the middle. CDR1 and CDR2 (germline): LGHNA, YSLEER. DNA for the CDR3: TGCGCCAGCAGCCAAGAGGAGCAGCCCACAGATACGCAGTATTTT. This sequence encodes CASSQEEQPTDTQYF.

This clonotype appeared many times. V gene TRBV20-1 combines with J gene TRBJ1-6; possibly TRBD1 for D (5 bases). Trimming stripped 2 bases from V and 6 bases from J, with 14 bases between. The CDR3 is 15 residues long. Germline CDR1 is DFQATT and CDR2 is SNEGSKA (reference sequence). Here the CDR3 DNA reads TGCAGTGCTAGATCAACCGGGGGATTTAATTCACCCCTCCACTTT. It is translated as CSARSTGGFNSPLHF.

In this sample, this clonotype turned up a few times. V is TRBV6-5 and J is TRBJ2-3; no reliable D call. V was trimmed by 2 bases and J by 0 bases, leaving 9 bases between them. CDR1 and CDR2 from the germline V gene are MNHEY and SVGAGI. This CDR3 region has 15 residues. CDR3 amino acids: CASSYTRSSTDTQYF. CDR3 in DNA: TGTGCCAGCAGTTACACCCGATCTAGCACAGATACGCAGTATTTT.